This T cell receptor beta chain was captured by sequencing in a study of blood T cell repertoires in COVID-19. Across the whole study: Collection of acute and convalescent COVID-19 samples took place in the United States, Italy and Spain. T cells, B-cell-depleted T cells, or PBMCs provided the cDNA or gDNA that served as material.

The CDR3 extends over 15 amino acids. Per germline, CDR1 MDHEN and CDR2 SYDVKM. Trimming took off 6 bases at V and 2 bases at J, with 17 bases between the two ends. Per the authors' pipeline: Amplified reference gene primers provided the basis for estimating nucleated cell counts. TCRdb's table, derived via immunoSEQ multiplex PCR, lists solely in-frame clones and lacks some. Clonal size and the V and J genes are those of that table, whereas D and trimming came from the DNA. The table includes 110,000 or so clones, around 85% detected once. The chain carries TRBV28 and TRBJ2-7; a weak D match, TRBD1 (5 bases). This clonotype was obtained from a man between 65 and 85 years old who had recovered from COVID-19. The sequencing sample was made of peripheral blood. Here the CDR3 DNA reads TGTGCCAGCAGCCGAATACAGGTGAAACCCTACGAGCAGTACTTC. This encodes CASSRIQVKPYEQYF.